The next 23 T cell receptor beta chains were all read from a single sample in a study of immune evolution from preneoplasia to lung adenocarcinoma. The method was immunoSEQ multiplex PCR; TCRdb's version includes in-frame clones alone and lacks a portion of them. This sample has several thousand clones; around 79% occur once, and the top ten carry roughly 21%. Material for sequencing was FFPE adjacent normal lung tissue. Source of these receptors: a person aged 55-80 years with lung adenocarcinoma.

V usage is TRBV6-5 and J usage is TRBJ2-3; TRBD1 is a possible D gene (5 bases). Germline V lookup: CDR1 MNHEY, CDR2 SVGAGI. The CDR3 has 13 residues. The ends were cut back, 10 bases at V and 0 bases at J, with 11 bases in the middle. CDR3 sequence reads: CATRGMSTDTQYF. CDR3 bases: TGTGCCACTAGGGGTATGAGCACAGATACGCAGTATTTT.

The CDR3 DNA follows: TGTGCCAGCAGCCAAAACAGGGGGCGCAGCACAGATACGCAGTATTTT. Encoded protein: CASSQNRGRSTDTQYF. The chain employs TRBV4-2 and TRBJ2-3; 9 bases match TRBD1. Germline V gene lookup returns CDR1 LGHNA and CDR2 YNFKEQ. J gave up 0 bases and V 2 bases, and 3 bases lay outside the gene matches. The CDR3 loop spans 16 amino acids.

The chain recombines TRBV7-9 with TRBJ1-1; D gene unclear. The V and J ends lost 5 bases and 2 bases respectively, with 15 bases between them. Germline CDR1 is SEHNR and CDR2 is FQNEAQ (reference sequence). This CDR3 contains 15 residues. The CDR3 nucleotides read TGTGCCAGCAGCCCCGGCGGCAGAACCAACACTGAAGCTTTCTTT. It is translated as CASSPGGRTNTEAFF.

The chain carries TRBV19 and TRBJ1-2; D not certain. The V gene lost 4 bases and the J gene lost 6 bases, with 12 bases spanning the gap. The CDR3 runs 13 residues. Germline lookup yields CDR1 LNHDA and CDR2 SQIVND (reference sequence). CDR3: CASSRTATDGYTF. Written as DNA, the CDR3 is TGTGCCAGTAGTAGGACCGCTACGGATGGCTACACCTTC. Based on the CDR3 plus reference TRBV19 and TRBJ1-2, the full variable domain is DGGITQSPKYLFRKEGQNVTLSCEQNLNHDAMYWYRQDPGQGLRLIYYSQIVNDFQKGDIAEGYSVSREKKESFPLTVTSAQKNPTAFYLCASSRTATDGYTFGSGTRLTVV.

This chain uses TRBV6-6 with TRBJ1-2, with TRBD1 identical over 9 bases. CDR3 size: 15 residues. Trimming cost V 5 bases and J 4 bases; bases outside gene matches: 8. Germline CDR1 and CDR2: MNHNY and SVGAGI (reference sequence). The CDR3 coding sequence is TGTGCCAGCAGTCAAACAGGGGGCACGAGCTATGGCTACACCTTC. Translated, it gives CASSQTGGTSYGYTF.

This chain uses TRBV9 with TRBJ2-4, with TRBD1 matching 7 bases. Looked up from germline, CDR1 is SGDLS and CDR2 is YYNGEE. This CDR3 contains 19 residues. With V trimmed by 0 bases and J by 1 base, 13 bases remained unmatched. CDR3: CASSVEGPTGQGAKNIQYF. CDR3 coding DNA: TGTGCCAGCAGCGTAGAGGGTCCGACAGGGCAGGGGGCCAAAAACATTCAGTACTTC.

The chain uses TRBV28 and TRBJ2-7; 8 bases line up with TRBD1. CDR1 and CDR2 from the germline V gene are MDHEN and SYDVKM. Unmatched junction bases numbered 7, after V lost 7 bases and J lost 2 bases. The CDR3 length is 14 residues. The CDR3 region is CASTVDRAPYEQYF. The CDR3 region has the DNA TGTGCCAGCACCGTGGACAGGGCCCCCTACGAGCAGTACTTC.

The chain combines TRBV21-1 with TRBJ2-7; the table's D gene call, TRBD1, was not cross checked with the DNA. TRBV21-1 is marked as a pseudogene. The CDR3 length is 14 residues. CDR3 bases: TGTGCCAGCAGCAAAGACAGGGCCACCTACGAGCAGTACTTC. Translating it yields CASSKDRATYEQYF.

The J gene is TRBJ2-2, the V gene TRBV2; D gene uncertain. V lost 2 bases, J lost 2 bases, and 6 bases lay in between. Germline V gene data show CDR1 as SNHLY and CDR2 as FYNNEI. CDR3 length: 14 residues. The CDR3 protein is CASSELPNTGELFF. The CDR3 DNA is TGTGCCAGCAGTGAACTCCCCAACACCGGGGAGCTGTTTTTT.

The rearrangement links TRBV7-9 to TRBJ2-7, with D perhaps matching TRBD1 (6 bases). The CDR3 loop spans 13 amino acids. Germline CDR1 is SEHNR and CDR2 is FQNEAQ (reference sequence). Trimming left V 5 bases short and J 3 bases short, with 11 bases between. The CDR3 reads CASSLKQGYEQYF. The CDR3 region has the DNA TGTGCCAGCAGCCTCAAACAGGGCTACGAGCAGTACTTC.

CDR3 in amino acids: CASSLGGIGDYGYTF. The DNA of the CDR3 is TGCGCCAGCAGCTTGGGGGGGATTGGGGACTATGGCTACACCTTC. The chain uses TRBV5-1 and TRBJ1-2; a weak D match, TRBD1 (5 bases). The CDR3 has 15 amino acids. Trimming removed 0 bases at V and 3 bases at J, with 12 bases between. CDR1 and CDR2 (germline): SGHRS, YFSETQ.

V gene TRBV10-3 combines with J gene TRBJ1-2, with TRBD1 matching over 9 bases. With V trimmed by 5 bases and J by 8 bases, 6 bases remained unmatched. Looked up from germline, CDR1 is ENHRY and CDR2 is SYGVKD. The length of the CDR3 is 13 residues. CDR3 bases: TGTGCCATCAGTAGGGACAGGGCGGAAGGCTACACCTTC. It specifies CAISRDRAEGYTF.

This clone was observed a single time. The junction differs from germline at one of its ends, possibly a read error. The identical CDR3 is also encoded by other nucleotide sequences in the sample. The V and J genes are TRBV4-1 and TRBJ2-1; D may be TRBD2 (6 bases). CDR1 is MGHRA, CDR2 YSYEKL, per germline. CDR3 length: 13 amino acids. CDR3 residues: CASSLPGVTEQFF. The CDR3 DNA reads as TGCGCCAGTAGCCTCCCGGGGGTAACTGAGCAGTTCTTC.

The V gene is TRBV7-9, the J gene TRBJ2-7; D not certain. The CDR3 runs to 12 residues. Trimming pared 3 bases from V and 3 bases from J, leaving 6 bases between. Germline CDR1 is SEHNR and CDR2 is FQNEAQ (reference sequence). CDR3 coding DNA: TGTGCCAGCAGCTTCTCCCTCTACGAGCAGTACTTC. This sequence encodes CASSFSLYEQYF.

The rearrangement links TRBV18 to TRBJ1-1; no clear D gene. The CDR3 consists of 14 residues. Germline lookup yields CDR1 KGHSH and CDR2 LQKENI. Between the trimmed V and J ends, which lost 3 bases and 5 bases, there was a span of 13 bases. CDR3 nucleotide sequence: TGTGCCAGCTCACCTCTAGCACGGGAGACTGAAGCTTTCTTT. Its protein product is CASSPLARETEAFF.

This chain links TRBV29-1 with TRBJ1-1, with a tentative D call TRBD1 (6 bases). V was shortened by 7 bases and J by 4 bases, with 19 bases between the two germline ends. CDR1 SQVTM and CDR2 ANQGSEA come from the germline V gene. This CDR3 is built from 14 residues. This CDR3 is CSALYIQGPTEAFF. The CDR3 DNA sequence: TGCAGCGCCCTCTATATTCAGGGGCCCACTGAAGCTTTCTTT.

This chain joins TRBV29-1 and TRBJ1-1; TRBD1 is a possible D gene (5 bases). V lost 0 bases, J lost 6 bases, and 14 bases lay in between. The CDR3 consists of 14 residues. CDR1 SQVTM and CDR2 ANQGSEA come from the germline V gene. Here the CDR3 reads CSVEDIGTGAEAFF. The CDR3 DNA reads TGCAGCGTTGAAGACATAGGAACGGGGGCTGAAGCTTTCTTT.

The rearrangement uses TRBV6-1 and TRBJ2-3, with D maybe TRBD1 (6 bases). This CDR3 spans 15 amino acids. From germline, CDR1 is MNHNS and CDR2 SASEGT. Trimming cost V 5 bases and J 0 bases, with 12 bases left between them. CDR3 region: CASSPQGFSTDTQYF. DNA for the CDR3: TGTGCCAGCAGTCCGCAGGGGTTCAGCACAGATACGCAGTATTTT.

In the case of this clone: This CDR3 is also generated by other DNA sequences in the sample. The chain joins TRBV28 to TRBJ2-5, with a weak D call TRBD2 (6 bases). The CDR3 covers 15 residues. Germline CDR1 reads MDHEN; CDR2 reads SYDVKM. The V end was cut by 8 bases, the J end by 3 bases, with 19 bases between. DNA for the CDR3: TGTGCCAGCTCCCCTGCGCGGAGGGCCAAAGAGACCCAGTACTTC. Translation gives CASSPARRAKETQYF.

This clone was seen a single time. J is TRBJ1-5 and V is TRBV7-2; D call uncertain. The CDR3 is 15 amino acids. V lost 1 base and J lost 7, with 14 bases in between. Germline V CDR1 and CDR2: SGHTA, FQGNSA. The CDR3 reads CASSLGYGFSQPQHF. DNA of the CDR3: TGTGCCAGCAGCTTAGGCTACGGATTCAGCCAGCCCCAGCATTTT.

This rearrangement joins TRBV15 to TRBJ1-6; D gene ambiguous. V was pared by 3 bases and J by 5 bases, with 17 bases between. Germline V CDR1 and CDR2: LNHNV, YYDKDF (reference sequence). The CDR3 has 17 residues. CDR3 region: CATSRAAYRDDNSPLHF. CDR3 sequence (DNA): TGTGCCACCAGCAGGGCAGCTTATAGAGATGATAATTCACCCCTCCACTTT.

About this clone itself: In the same sample, other DNA sequences code for this CDR3. The J gene is TRBJ2-3, the V gene TRBV10-3; 13 bases agree with TRBD2. The V and J ends lost 0 bases and 4 bases, in that order; junction bases with no gene match: 4. Germline V gene data show CDR1 as ENHRY and CDR2 as SYGVKD. This CDR3 is built from 17 residues. The DNA for the CDR3 is TGTGCCATCAGTGAGTCCGGACTAGCGGGAGCCCCAGATACGCAGTATTTT. Translating gives CAISESGLAGAPDTQYF.

The chain links TRBV19 to TRBJ1-5; the D is unclear. The CDR3 sequence is 13 residues long. The V end was cut by 0 bases, the J end by 5 bases, with 5 bases between. Germline V CDR1 and CDR2: LNHDA, SQIVND (reference sequence). CDR3 DNA: TGTGCCAGTAGTATAGATCTAGATCAGCCCCAGCATTTT. Its translation: CASSIDLDQPQHF.